The 23 T cell receptor beta chains listed next were all sequenced from one sample in a study of Tregs in tolerant kidney transplant recipients. Profiling relied on immunoSEQ multiplex PCR, and the TCRdb table lists in-frame clones only, not all of them. The sample gives tens of thousands of clones, approximately 92% of which show up once; roughly 5% is in the top ten. Sequencing input: CD8+ T cells from blood. The receptor set was obtained from a human donor in good health.

The V gene is TRBV19, the J gene TRBJ1-4; D not resolved. The CDR3 loop spans 17 amino acids. Trimming removed 6 bases at V and 0 bases at J, with 17 bases between. CDR1 is LNHDA and CDR2 is SQIVND in the germline V gene (reference sequence). CDR3 sequence reads: CASRSFDGGPTNEKLFF. The CDR3 nucleotides read TGTGCCAGTAGGTCCTTTGACGGCGGCCCAACTAATGAAAAACTGTTTTTT. The full variable domain, completed using reference TRBV19 and TRBJ1-4, is DGGITQSPKYLFRKEGQNVTLSCEQNLNHDAMYWYRQDPGQGLRLIYYSQIVNDFQKGDIAEGYSVSREKKESFPLTVTSAQKNPTAFYLCASRSFDGGPTNEKLFFGSGTQLSVL.

This chain uses TRBV2 with TRBJ1-2; 9 bases match TRBD1. Germline CDR1 and CDR2: SNHLY and FYNNEI. V was pared by 5 bases and J by 5 bases, with 12 bases of the junction left unmatched. The CDR3 loop spans 16 amino acids. The CDR3 reads CASSPTRDRVRYGYTF. As DNA, the CDR3 is TGTGCCAGCAGTCCCACCCGGGACAGGGTACGGTATGGCTACACCTTC. The whole variable domain, filled in from reference TRBV2 and TRBJ1-2, reads EPEVTQTPSHQVTQMGQEVILRCVPISNHLYFYWYRQILGQKVEFLVSFYNNEISEKSEIFDDQFSVERPDGSNFTLKIRSTKLEDSAMYFCASSPTRDRVRYGYTFGSGTRLTVV.

The J gene is TRBJ2-7, the V gene TRBV10-3; D gene ambiguous. Germline loops: CDR1 ENHRY, CDR2 SYGVKD. V dropped 0 bases and J dropped 6 bases, with 3 bases sitting between them. CDR3 size: 11 residues. This CDR3 reads CAISESTEQYF. For the CDR3, the DNA is TGTGCCATCAGTGAGTCGACCGAGCAGTACTTC.

The V gene is TRBV18, the J gene TRBJ2-7; 15 nucleotides align to TRBD2. The trim removed 2 bases at V and 4 bases at J, leaving 9 bases unmatched. The CDR3 has 18 residues. Germline V lookup: CDR1 KGHSH, CDR2 LQKENI. CDR3 region: CASSPKLPGLAGGYEQYF. The CDR3, as DNA: TGTGCCAGCTCACCAAAGCTTCCGGGACTAGCGGGGGGTTACGAGCAGTACTTC.

This chain uses TRBV4-1 with TRBJ2-7; 8 nucleotides agree with TRBD1. The germline CDR1 and CDR2 sequences are MGHRA and YSYEKL. Trimming removed 0 bases from V and 4 bases from J; junction bases left unmatched: 8. This CDR3 has 16 residues. CDR3 in amino acids: CASSQDVRQGTYEQYF. The CDR3 coding sequence is TGCGCCAGCAGCCAAGATGTCAGACAGGGGACGTACGAGCAGTACTTC.

At least ten counts were recorded for this clone. This sequence joins TRBV5-1 and TRBJ2-5; TRBD1 is a possible D gene (5 bases). This CDR3 region has 16 residues. Trimming shortened V by 5 bases and J by 0 bases, and 17 bases separated the two germline ends. CDR1 is SGHRS, CDR2 YFSETQ, per germline. The CDR3 protein is CASSLQGQQNQETQYF. The CDR3 nucleotides read TGCGCCAGCAGTCTCCAGGGCCAGCAGAACCAAGAGACCCAGTACTTC.

The V call is TRBV6-5, the J call TRBJ2-2, with D unresolved. CDR3 length: 14 residues. Deletions cut 0 bases from V and 5 bases from J, with 7 bases between. Germline V gene data show CDR1 as MNHEY and CDR2 as SVGAGI. The CDR3 is CASSYSNGTGELFF. The CDR3 region has the DNA TGTGCCAGCAGTTACTCGAATGGGACCGGGGAGCTGTTTTTT.

The V gene is TRBV6-5, the J gene TRBJ1-1, with TRBD1 matching 7 bases. CDR3 length: 13 residues. V lost 8 bases and J lost 1; bases outside the gene matches: 4. Looked up from germline, CDR1 is MNHEY and CDR2 is SVGAGI. The DNA for the CDR3 is TGTGCCAGCGCTACAGGGGAGAACACTGAAGCTTTCTTT. Translating it yields CASATGENTEAFF.

The chain has TRBV11-2 and TRBJ2-7; the match to TRBD1 covers 7 bases. V was clipped by 5 bases and J by 0 bases; unmatched bases: 4. Germline CDR1 SGHAT, CDR2 FQNNGV. The CDR3 has 14 amino acids. This CDR3 reads CASSHWDSSYEQYF. CDR3 DNA: TGTGCCAGCAGCCACTGGGACAGCTCCTACGAGCAGTACTTC.

The chain joins TRBV7-7 to TRBJ2-5; D is possibly TRBD1 (5 bases). Germline CDR1 SSHAT, CDR2 FNYEAQ (reference sequence). V lost 4 bases and J lost 2, with 8 bases in between. The CDR3 runs 13 residues. CDR3 coding DNA: TGTGCCAGCAGCTACAGACAGCAAGAGACCCAGTACTTC. This encodes CASSYRQQETQYF. Variable domain in full (rest from reference TRBV7-7 and TRBJ2-5): GAGVSQSPRYKVTKRGQDVTLRCDPISSHATLYWYQQALGQGPEFLTYFNYEAQPDKSGLPSDRFSAERPEGSISTLTIQRTEQRDSAMYRCASSYRQQETQYFGPGTRLLVL.

On this clone itself: Other nucleotide sequences from this sample produce the same CDR3. V and J are TRBV27 and TRBJ2-7; the D gene could be TRBD1 or TRBD2 (5 bases each). The length of the CDR3 is 13 residues. Germline values: CDR1 MNHEY, CDR2 SMNVEV (reference sequence). V was cut by 4 bases and J by 1 base, with 8 bases left in between. As DNA, the CDR3 is TGTGCCAGCAGTTGGGACCGATCCTACGAGCAGTACTTC. Translation: CASSWDRSYEQYF.

The chain carries TRBV7-9 and TRBJ1-1, with 9 positions matching TRBD1. In germline, CDR1 is SEHNR, CDR2 FQNEAQ (reference sequence). The CDR3 has 16 amino acids. The J segment lost 4 bases and the V segment lost 4 bases, leaving 10 bases of the junction unmatched. CDR3 amino acids: CASSWETGGVVTEAFF. In nucleotides, the CDR3 is TGTGCCAGCAGCTGGGAGACAGGGGGGGTTGTCACTGAAGCTTTCTTT.

The V and J genes are TRBV9 and TRBJ1-6; tentative D call: TRBD1 (5 bases). This CDR3 is built from 12 residues. V was clipped by 4 bases and J by 9 bases, with 8 bases between them. Per germline, CDR1 SGDLS and CDR2 YYNGEE. This chain's CDR3 is CASSPGGSPLHF. The DNA of the CDR3 is TGTGCCAGCAGCCCCGGGGGTTCACCCCTCCACTTT.

CDR3 in amino acids: CASSLGHYNEQFF. In DNA form, the CDR3 reads TGTGCCAGCAGCTTAGGGCATTACAATGAGCAGTTCTTC. The rearrangement uses TRBV12-1 and TRBJ2-1. TRBV12-1 is termed a pseudogene. The CDR3 has 13 residues.

The count of this clone is one. This sequence joins TRBV29-1 and TRBJ1-3; no reliable D call. There are 14 residues in the CDR3. Per the germline V gene, CDR1 is SQVTM and CDR2 is ANQGSEA. Trimming shortened V by 4 bases and J by 2 bases, and 12 bases separated the two germline ends. The CDR3 reads CSVVEGIAGNTIYF. The DNA of the CDR3 is TGCAGCGTTGTGGAAGGAATTGCTGGAAACACCATATATTTT. The full variable domain, with the rest looked up from reference TRBV29-1 and TRBJ1-3, is SAVISQKPSRDICQRGTSLTIQCQVDSQVTMMFWYRQQPGQSLTLIATANQGSEATYESGFVIDKFPISRPNLTFSTLTVSNMSPEDSSIYLCSVVEGIAGNTIYFGEGSWLTVV.

The chain couples TRBV13 to TRBJ2-7; 12 positions match TRBD2. V lost 2 bases to trimming and J lost 4 bases; unmatched junction nucleotides: 12. This CDR3 is 18 amino acids long. Germline loops: CDR1 PRHDT, CDR2 FYEKMQ (reference sequence). CDR3 in amino acids: CASSLSFLAGGRGYEQYF. The CDR3 DNA reads TGTGCCAGCAGCTTAAGTTTTCTAGCGGGAGGGCGAGGGTACGAGCAGTACTTC. The full variable domain, rest sourced from reference TRBV13 and TRBJ2-7, is AAGVIQSPRHLIKEKRETATLKCYPIPRHDTVYWYQQGPGQDPQFLISFYEKMQSDKGSIPDRFSAQQFSDYHSELNMSSLELGDSALYFCASSLSFLAGGRGYEQYFGPGTRLTVT.

V and J are TRBV9 and TRBJ1-1; D is unresolved. The CDR3 is 12 amino acids. Germline V lookup: CDR1 SGDLS, CDR2 YYNGEE. V was clipped by 4 bases and J by 5 bases, with 9 bases between them. CDR3 amino acids: CASSYGGTEAFF. CDR3 coding DNA: TGTGCCAGCAGCTACGGAGGTACTGAAGCTTTCTTT.

The chain combines TRBV19 with TRBJ1-1; 8 bases are a match to TRBD1. V was pared by 11 bases and J by 1 base, with 9 bases of the junction left unmatched. The CDR3 covers 14 residues. CDR1 is LNHDA, CDR2 SQIVND, per germline (reference sequence). CDR3 sequence reads: CASKNDRGNTEAFF. CDR3 sequence (DNA): TGTGCCTCTAAAAACGACAGGGGGAACACTGAAGCTTTCTTT. Supplemented by reference TRBV19 and TRBJ1-1, the full variable domain reads DGGITQSPKYLFRKEGQNVTLSCEQNLNHDAMYWYRQDPGQGLRLIYYSQIVNDFQKGDIAEGYSVSREKKESFPLTVTSAQKNPTAFYLCASKNDRGNTEAFFGQGTRLTVV.

V and J are TRBV7-6 and TRBJ2-7, with D perhaps TRBD1 (5 bases). Germline-derived CDR1 and CDR2 are SGHVS and FNYEAQ. The CDR3 sequence is 15 residues long. V gave up 1 base and J gave up 0 bases, with 10 bases separating them. In nucleotides, the CDR3 is TGTGCCAGCAGCTTAGGGCAGGGCTTCTCCTACGAGCAGTACTTC. Translated: CASSLGQGFSYEQYF.

The chain joins TRBV5-6 to TRBJ2-5; tentative D call: TRBD2 (6 bases). The CDR3 contains 13 residues. Germline V gene data show CDR1 as SGHDT and CDR2 as YYEEEE. V was trimmed by 0 bases and J by 4 bases, leaving 7 bases between them. The DNA for the CDR3 is TGTGCCAGCAGCTTGGGGGGAGGAGAGACCCAGTACTTC. Residues: CASSLGGGETQYF. The entire variable domain, with the rest obtained from reference TRBV5-6 and TRBJ2-5, is as follows: DAGVTQSPTHLIKTRGQQVTLRCSPKSGHDTVSWYQQALGQGPQFIFQYYEEEERQRGNFPDRFSGHQFPNYSSELNVNALLLGDSALYLCASSLGGGETQYFGPGTRLLVL.

The chain is built from TRBV2 and TRBJ1-5, with D hard to call. Germline V lookup: CDR1 SNHLY, CDR2 FYNNEI. This CDR3 comprises 13 residues. V was clipped by 4 bases and J by 3 bases, with 7 bases between them. The CDR3: CASSGIINQPQHF. CDR3 coding DNA: TGTGCCAGCAGTGGCATTATCAATCAGCCCCAGCATTTT.

The genes are TRBV11-2 and TRBJ2-1, with 8 nucleotides matching TRBD1. CDR3 length: 14 residues. Losses at the gene ends were 3 bases for V and 6 bases for J; bases not matched to a gene: 4. CDR1 and CDR2 from the germline V gene are SGHAT and FQNNGV. The CDR3: CASSFGQGTNEQFF. CDR3 bases: TGTGCCAGCAGCTTTGGACAGGGAACCAATGAGCAGTTCTTC.

The rearrangement joins TRBV7-9 to TRBJ2-7; TRBD1 aligns across 8 bases. In germline, CDR1 is SEHNR, CDR2 FQNEAQ (reference sequence). Germline trimming cut 4 bases from V and 6 bases from J; bases unmatched to any gene: 2. The CDR3 extends over 12 amino acids. The CDR3, as DNA: TGTGCCAGCAGCTCCACAGGGGGCGAGCAGTACTTC. Amino acids: CASSSTGGEQYF.